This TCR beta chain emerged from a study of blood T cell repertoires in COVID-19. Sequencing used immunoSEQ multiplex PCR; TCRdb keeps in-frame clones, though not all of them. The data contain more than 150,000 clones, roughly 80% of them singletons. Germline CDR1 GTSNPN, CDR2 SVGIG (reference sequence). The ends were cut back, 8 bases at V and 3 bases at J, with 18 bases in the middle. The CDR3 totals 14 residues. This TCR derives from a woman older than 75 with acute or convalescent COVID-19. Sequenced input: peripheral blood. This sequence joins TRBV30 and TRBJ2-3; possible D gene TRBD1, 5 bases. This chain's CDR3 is CATRTNTGTDTQYF. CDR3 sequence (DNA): TGTGCCACGCGGACAAATACTGGTACAGATACGCAGTATTTT.